This TCR beta chain was recorded in a study of human T cells and chemical hapten exposure. Study-level information: In the roughly 23-week study, patients were dosed weekly with diphenylcyclopropenone on the scalp throughout. Study-level points and caveats: Versus controls, significantly more large CDR3 similarity clusters arose from expanded TCRs. The study found that DPC sensitization did not change TCRs above 1 in 1000 frequency. Patch test score was positively correlated with the counts of PT1 expanded TCRs.

A single record per CDR3 protein comes from TCRdb applying MiXCR to the RACE reads. The sample yields approximately 370,000 distinct CDR3 sequences, over 5% seen once. CDR1 is MNHNS and CDR2 is SASEGT in the germline V gene. The CDR3 has 15 amino acids. V shed 6 bases and J 6 bases; nucleotides not matched to a gene: 7. In this sample, this clonotype turned up a few times. Its antigen is unidentified. Time point denoted: pre-sensitization, week 0. Treatment defined: therapeutic diphenylcyclopropenone sensitization with weekly scalp DPC. The V gene is TRBV6-1, the J gene TRBJ2-1; 11 nucleotides match TRBD2. The sequence was collected from a woman in her late teens or twenties with alopecia areata. Some clones in this sample may be carry-over from other donors' samples. Sequenced material: whole blood, taken in connection with sensitization to the hapten diphenylcyclopropenone (DPC). The CDR3 loop is CASRVTSGVPNEQFF. In DNA form, the CDR3 reads TGTGCCAGCAGGGTGACTAGCGGGGTGCCCAATGAGCAGTTCTTC.